Presented here are 28 T cell receptor beta chains from one specimen sequenced in a study of molecular identifiers for immune sequencing clone quantification. TCRdb called the PCR reads again in MiXCR, with one record for every CDR3 protein. The sample yields just under 650,000 distinct CDR3 sequences, just under 20% seen once. What was sequenced was naive CD8+ T cells from blood, with Jurkat cell RNA spiked in. Subset specified: FACS-sorted CD8+CD4-CCR7+CD45RA+ naive T cells. The receptors were gathered from a human donor in good health. Some libraries in this study had Jurkat cell RNA spiked in.

In the case of this clonotype: Being one base from a much bigger clone, this may be a read error. Here the CDR3 omits its conserved ending phenylalanine or tryptophan, so a read error is the likely source. The DNA is left out, because the CDR3 cannot be placed on it with certainty; the CDR3 is given as TCRdb lists it. The J gene is TRBJ2-1, the V gene TRBV11-2; the table names TRBD1, a call not compared with the DNA. CDR1 and CDR2 (germline): SGHAT, FQNNGV. With termini counted, the CDR3 has 13 amino acids. The CDR3 protein is CASSSPPGLSTSV.

In its sample, this clonotype was seen a few times. This chain uses TRBV10-3 with TRBJ1-6; D is unresolved. Germline CDR1 ENHRY, CDR2 SYGVKD. The CDR3 runs to 16 residues. The V gene lost 3 bases and the J gene lost 10 bases, with 19 bases spanning the gap. As DNA, the CDR3 is TGTGCCATCAGTGAAAACGACGGTGGGGTAGGGTCACCCCTCCACTTT. Translation gives CAISENDGGVGSPLHF.

The J gene is TRBJ1-6, the V gene TRBV15; maybe TRBD1 (5 bases). Deletions cut 8 bases from V and 7 bases from J, with 21 bases between. The CDR3 has 16 residues. Germline values: CDR1 LNHNV, CDR2 YYDKDF (reference sequence). The CDR3 coding sequence is TGTGCCACCCAAGAGGGCCGGGCAAAGGGGAATTCACCCCTCCACTTT. Translating it yields CATQEGRAKGNSPLHF.

Regarding this clonotype: One base away lies a much larger clone, so this may be a sequencing read error. The CDR3 region has the DNA TGTGCCAGCAGGGCGACAGGGGGCGCGTCCACAGATACGCGGTATTTT. As protein: CASRATGGASTDTRYF. V gene TRBV7-9 combines with J gene TRBJ2-3, with 10 bases matching TRBD1. Germline loops: CDR1 SEHNR, CDR2 FQNEAQ (reference sequence). The CDR3 is 16 amino acids. Full variable domain (remainder filled in from reference TRBV7-9 and TRBJ2-3): DTGVSQNPRHKITKRGQNVTFRCDPISEHNRLYWYRQTLGQGPEFLTYFQNEAQLEKSRLLSDRFSAERPKGSFSTLEIQRTEQGDSAMYLCASRATGGASTDTRYFGPGTRLTVL.

This clonotype occurred many times. V and J are TRBV9 and TRBJ2-3; 7 bases line up with TRBD1. The CDR3 sequence is 14 residues long. J gave up 1 base and V 5 bases, and 4 bases lay outside the gene matches. Germline CDR1 reads SGDLS; CDR2 reads YYNGEE. CDR3 loop: CASRQGQGTDTQYF. The CDR3 bases are TGTGCCAGCAGACAAGGACAGGGCACAGATACGCAGTATTTT.

This clonotype appeared many times. The chain carries TRBV27 and TRBJ2-3, with TRBD2 as a possible D gene (7 bases). CDR3 length: 17 residues. Germline V CDR1 and CDR2: MNHEY, SMNVEV (reference sequence). Between the trimmed V and J ends, which lost 1 base and 1 base, there was a span of 15 bases. This CDR3 reads CASSLLRGGAGTDTQYF. The CDR3 DNA reads TGTGCCAGCAGTTTATTGAGGGGGGGCGCCGGCACAGATACGCAGTATTTT.

This clonotype has ten or more counts. The J gene is TRBJ1-6, the V gene TRBV7-9; D not certain. The CDR3 runs 17 residues. V was clipped by 4 bases and J by 0 bases, with 13 bases between them. CDR1 and CDR2 from the germline V gene are SEHNR and FQNEAQ (reference sequence). The DNA for the CDR3 is TGTGCCAGCAGCTCCTCAGGAAGCTTCTCCTATAATTCACCCCTCCACTTT. Translated, it gives CASSSSGSFSYNSPLHF. Variable domain in full (rest from reference TRBV7-9 and TRBJ1-6): DTGVSQNPRHKITKRGQNVTFRCDPISEHNRLYWYRQTLGQGPEFLTYFQNEAQLEKSRLLSDRFSAERPKGSFSTLEIQRTEQGDSAMYLCASSSSGSFSYNSPLHFGNGTRLTVT.

This clonotype has at least ten counts. J is TRBJ2-3 and V is TRBV29-1; 8 bases match TRBD2. V dropped 6 bases and J dropped 10; count of bases not matched to a gene: 9. The germline CDR1 and CDR2 sequences are SQVTM and ANQGSEA. This CDR3 comprises 12 residues. The CDR3 reads CSVGPGLEAQYF. CDR3 bases: TGCAGCGTGGGGCCGGGACTAGAGGCGCAGTATTTT.

This clonotype was detected ten times or more. This chain uses TRBV20-1 with TRBJ2-3, with a tentative D call TRBD2 (6 bases). Germline V gene lookup returns CDR1 DFQATT and CDR2 SNEGSKA (reference sequence). The CDR3 has 13 residues. V was pared by 6 bases and J by 2 bases, with 12 bases between. The CDR3 spells CSAGGDVTDTQYF. The CDR3 bases are TGCAGTGCCGGCGGGGACGTCACAGATACGCAGTATTTT.

With regard to this clonotype: The junction differs from germline at one of its ends, possibly a read error. The V and J genes are TRBV27 and TRBJ2-1, with D perhaps matching TRBD1 (6 bases). Germline V CDR1 and CDR2: MNHEY, SMNVEV (reference sequence). The CDR3 is 14 amino acids. CDR3 DNA: TGTGCCTGCAGTATCAGGGGAACCTACAATGAGCAGTTCTTC. This codes for CACSIRGTYNEQFF.

This clonotype was seen ten or more times. The V gene is TRBV12-3 or TRBV12-4, the J gene TRBJ2-3; D is possibly TRBD2 (6 bases). The CDR3 length is 14 residues. Trimming took 5 bases from V and 4 from J, leaving 13 bases between them. The CDR3 here is CASSTTSSADTQYF. In nucleotides, the CDR3 is TGTGCCAGCAGTACTACTAGCTCCGCAGATACGCAGTATTTT.

There are a few counts of this clonotype. The chain recombines TRBV11-3 with TRBJ2-3; D gene unclear. Trimming left V 2 bases short and J 1 base short, with 10 bases between. The CDR3 has 15 amino acids. Looked up from germline, CDR1 is SGHNT and CDR2 is YENEEA. CDR3 sequence: CASSLSGVGTDTQYF. The CDR3 bases are TGTGCCAGCAGCTTAAGTGGGGTTGGCACAGATACGCAGTATTTT.

This clonotype was counted between two and nine times. J is TRBJ2-1 and V is TRBV4-3, with TRBD2 identical over 8 bases. Trimming cost V 1 base and J 2 bases; bases outside gene matches: 4. The length of the CDR3 is 16 residues. The germline V gene has CDR1 LGHNA and CDR2 YSLEER. CDR3: CASSQGFSGTYNEQFF. The DNA for the CDR3 is TGCGCCAGCAGCCAAGGTTTTAGCGGGACCTACAATGAGCAGTTCTTC.

This clonotype has at least ten counts. The CDR3 reads CASSEARAVYGYTF. The CDR3 nucleotides are TGTGCCAGCAGTGAAGCGCGGGCAGTTTATGGCTACACCTTC. The chain couples TRBV2 to TRBJ1-2; D ambiguous. The germline CDR1 and CDR2 sequences are SNHLY and FYNNEI. This CDR3 comprises 14 residues. Between the trimmed V and J ends, which lost 0 bases and 5 bases, there was a span of 10 bases.

The rearrangement uses TRBV4-3 and TRBJ2-1; 11 positions agree with TRBD2. Germline CDR1 and CDR2: LGHNA and YSLEER. J gave up 7 bases and V 0 bases, and 8 bases lay outside the gene matches. The CDR3 is 17 residues long. The CDR3 here is CASSQDLLAGGNNEQFF. In DNA, the CDR3 is TGCGCCAGCAGCCAAGATCTGCTAGCGGGAGGTAATAATGAGCAGTTCTTC.

Turning to this clonotype: A read error may explain this, as a much larger clone is one base away. The chain employs TRBV6-2 or TRBV6-3 and TRBJ2-5; 7 positions match TRBD2. The CDR3 consists of 15 residues. Germline V gene data show CDR1 as MNHEY and CDR2 as SVGEGT. CDR3 DNA sequence: TGTGCCAGCAGTTACTCGACTAGCCTTCAAGAGATCCAGTACTTC. This codes for CASSYSTSLQEIQYF.

There are a few counts of this clonotype. A much larger clone is a single base away; this may be a read error. V and J are TRBV28 and TRBJ1-1, with TRBD1 identical over 9 bases. The CDR3 totals 14 residues. Trimming cost V 3 bases and J 11 bases; bases outside gene matches: 10. Per the germline V gene, CDR1 is MDHEN and CDR2 is SYDVKM. The CDR3 reads CASSFRGQGVDAFF. In nucleotides, the CDR3 is TGTGCCAGCAGTTTTCGGGGACAGGGAGTGGATGCTTTCTTT.

The chain links TRBV4-1 to TRBJ2-7; D is tentatively TRBD1 or TRBD2 (5 bases each). The CDR3 extends over 15 amino acids. V lost 1 base and J lost 5, with 15 bases in between. Looked up from germline, CDR1 is MGHRA and CDR2 is YSYEKL. The DNA for the CDR3 is TGCGCCAGCAGCCAAGTAGGTCTCAGGGACGACGAGCAGTACTTC. Encoded protein: CASSQVGLRDDEQYF.

V gene TRBV19 combines with J gene TRBJ2-3, with TRBD1 matching 10 bases. V was pared by 8 bases and J by 2 bases, with 7 bases of the junction left unmatched. CDR3 size: 15 residues. Germline lookup yields CDR1 LNHDA and CDR2 SQIVND (reference sequence). CDR3 nucleotide sequence: TGTGCCAGTGGGACAGGGGCTTCTGCCACAGATACGCAGTATTTT. Translated: CASGTGASATDTQYF.

Concerning this clonotype: At one end the junction does not follow the germline gene, possibly because of a read error. The chain recombines TRBV30 with TRBJ2-7, with D perhaps TRBD1 (6 bases). From germline, CDR1 is GTSNPN and CDR2 SVGIG (reference sequence). The length of the CDR3 is 16 residues. The CDR3 coding sequence is TGTGCCCGGAGTCTGACGAGGTGGGGGCGCTTCAACAAGCAGTACTTC. This translates into CARSLTRWGRFNKQYF.

This clonotype was observed at least ten times. This chain connects TRBV27 to TRBJ2-7, with TRBD1 matching over 7 bases. With V trimmed by 8 bases and J by 2 bases, 12 bases remained unmatched. The CDR3 spans 15 residues. Germline CDR1 MNHEY, CDR2 SMNVEV (reference sequence). This CDR3 is CASSASSGQAYEQYF. For the CDR3, the DNA is TGTGCCAGCTCCGCCTCGTCCGGACAGGCCTACGAGCAGTACTTC.

With regard to this clonotype: With a much larger clone just one base away, this may be a read error. The chain carries TRBV19 and TRBJ2-7, with a possible D match to TRBD2 (6 bases). The CDR3 sequence is 13 residues long. Germline CDR1 reads LNHDA; CDR2 reads SQIVND (reference sequence). V lost 3 bases, J lost 5 bases, and 11 bases lay in between. The chain's CDR3 is CASSMGGYDEQYF. The CDR3 DNA follows: TGTGCCAGTAGTATGGGGGGTTACGACGAGCAGTACTTC. Full variable domain (rest looked up from reference TRBV19 and TRBJ2-7): DGGITQSPKYLFRKEGQNVTLSCEQNLNHDAMYWYRQDPGQGLRLIYYSQIVNDFQKGDIAEGYSVSREKKESFPLTVTSAQKNPTAFYLCASSMGGYDEQYFGPGTRLTVT.

This clonotype was picked up a small number of times. The chain has TRBV5-1 and TRBJ1-2; D perhaps matches TRBD1 (5 bases). This CDR3 comprises 13 residues. Deletions cut 0 bases from V and 4 bases from J, with 7 bases between. The germline V gene encodes CDR1 SGHRS and CDR2 YFSETQ. The CDR3 sequence is CASSLEGTYGYTF. The CDR3 DNA is TGCGCCAGCAGCTTGGAAGGGACCTATGGCTACACCTTC.

V usage is TRBV7-2 and J usage is TRBJ2-7, with 7 bases that match TRBD1. The CDR3 has 17 amino acids. With 1 base clipped from V and 9 bases from J, the junction kept 18 bases outside the gene matches. Germline assignment: CDR1 SGHTA and CDR2 FQGNSA. CDR3 sequence reads: CASSLVVGQPDWDGQYF. The CDR3, as DNA: TGTGCCAGCAGCTTAGTCGTGGGACAGCCAGATTGGGACGGGCAGTACTTC.

This clonotype occurred many times. The chain couples TRBV5-6 to TRBJ1-1, with D possibly matching TRBD1 (5 bases). The CDR3 spans 15 residues. Trimming shortened V by 0 bases and J by 3 bases, and 12 bases separated the two germline ends. CDR1 is SGHDT, CDR2 YYEEEE, per germline. CDR3 residues: CASSLALGRDTEAFF. Written as DNA, the CDR3 is TGTGCCAGCAGCTTGGCCCTTGGCAGGGACACTGAAGCTTTCTTT.

Ten or more counts support this clonotype. The gene calls are TRBV30 and TRBJ2-5, with D unresolved. This CDR3 has 12 residues. Germline assignment: CDR1 GTSNPN and CDR2 SVGIG (reference sequence). Trimming left V 3 bases short and J 5 bases short, with 10 bases between. The CDR3 DNA is TGTGCCTGGAGGGGCTTCCTGGAGACCCAGTACTTC. It translates to CAWRGFLETQYF.

This clonotype turned up a few times. The CDR3 DNA sequence: TGCAGTGCTAGAGGAGAGGGGTATTACACCGGGGAGCTGTTTTTT. Amino acids: CSARGEGYYTGELFF. The chain employs TRBV20-1 and TRBJ2-2; D is possibly TRBD1 or TRBD2 (5 bases each). CDR3 length equals 15 residues. Germline-derived CDR1 and CDR2 are DFQATT and SNEGSKA (reference sequence). Trimming removed 1 base from V and 3 bases from J, with 12 bases in between.

This clonotype occurred many times. V and J are TRBV18 and TRBJ1-5; 9 nucleotides line up with TRBD1. The J segment lost 0 bases and the V segment lost 2 bases, leaving 8 bases of the junction unmatched. The germline V gene encodes CDR1 KGHSH and CDR2 LQKENI. CDR3 length: 18 amino acids. CDR3 sequence reads: CASSPRDRDGYSNQPQHF. The CDR3 region has the DNA TGTGCCAGCTCACCAAGGGACAGGGATGGTTATAGCAATCAGCCCCAGCATTTT.